Listed here is a single T cell receptor (beta chain). Its antigen is not identified. The junction does not match germline at one end; this may be a read error. Germline-derived CDR1 and CDR2 are MGHRA and YSYEKL. There are 15 residues in the CDR3. These data come from a study of tumor and adjacent non-tumor tissue in lung cancer. Three rounds of nested PCR, following a modified ARM-PCR protocol, produced the TCRbeta library. TCRdb re-derived calls from the multiplex PCR reads in MiXCR, one entry per CDR3 protein. The sample lists 95,000 to 150,000 distinct CDR3 sequences, 66% occurring once. No cell sorting was done before RNA was extracted from the tissue. General observations from the study: Significantly higher TCR diversity was found in tumor than normal lung.

Sequencing was performed on lung tumor tissue. This chain connects TRBV4-1 to TRBJ1-5, with D possibly TRBD1 on 5 matching bases. The TCR sequence derives from a man under 40 with non-small cell lung cancer. CDR3 coding DNA: TGCACCAGCAGCCAAGATACAGGCAGCAATCAGCCCCAGCATTTT. Encoded protein: CTSSQDTGSNQPQHF.